The clone carrying this TCR beta chain was detected only a few times. No antigen is known for it. Whole-study findings and limits: Tumor memory CD4+ T cell TCR gene usage was found to cluster with blood and lymph node memory CD4+ cells and with lymph node naive CD4+ cells.

Naive CD4+ T cells were purified with Tregs depleted by CD25. Constant-region reverse primers amplified full-length variable regions, followed by semi-nested Nested Universal Primer A PCR. TCRdb reanalysed the 5' RACE reads using MiXCR and keeps one entry per CDR3 protein. The table records tens of thousands of distinct CDR3 sequences, 28% of them present only once. The CDR3 contains 17 residues. Germline lookup yields CDR1 SGHVS and CDR2 FQNEAQ. V shed 5 bases and J shed 3 bases, with 22 bases lying between them. The gene calls are TRBV7-8 and TRBJ1-1, with D perhaps matching TRBD1 (6 bases). The sample taken for sequencing was naive CD4+ T cells sorted from blood. Subset denoted: naive CD4+ T cells, CD4+CD45RA+CD25-. The receptor was derived from a female donor with breast cancer. CDR3 sequence: CASSLVGTPGGYTEAFF. CDR3 DNA sequence: TGTGCCAGCAGCCTCGTTGGGACACCGGGGGGATACACTGAAGCTTTCTTT.